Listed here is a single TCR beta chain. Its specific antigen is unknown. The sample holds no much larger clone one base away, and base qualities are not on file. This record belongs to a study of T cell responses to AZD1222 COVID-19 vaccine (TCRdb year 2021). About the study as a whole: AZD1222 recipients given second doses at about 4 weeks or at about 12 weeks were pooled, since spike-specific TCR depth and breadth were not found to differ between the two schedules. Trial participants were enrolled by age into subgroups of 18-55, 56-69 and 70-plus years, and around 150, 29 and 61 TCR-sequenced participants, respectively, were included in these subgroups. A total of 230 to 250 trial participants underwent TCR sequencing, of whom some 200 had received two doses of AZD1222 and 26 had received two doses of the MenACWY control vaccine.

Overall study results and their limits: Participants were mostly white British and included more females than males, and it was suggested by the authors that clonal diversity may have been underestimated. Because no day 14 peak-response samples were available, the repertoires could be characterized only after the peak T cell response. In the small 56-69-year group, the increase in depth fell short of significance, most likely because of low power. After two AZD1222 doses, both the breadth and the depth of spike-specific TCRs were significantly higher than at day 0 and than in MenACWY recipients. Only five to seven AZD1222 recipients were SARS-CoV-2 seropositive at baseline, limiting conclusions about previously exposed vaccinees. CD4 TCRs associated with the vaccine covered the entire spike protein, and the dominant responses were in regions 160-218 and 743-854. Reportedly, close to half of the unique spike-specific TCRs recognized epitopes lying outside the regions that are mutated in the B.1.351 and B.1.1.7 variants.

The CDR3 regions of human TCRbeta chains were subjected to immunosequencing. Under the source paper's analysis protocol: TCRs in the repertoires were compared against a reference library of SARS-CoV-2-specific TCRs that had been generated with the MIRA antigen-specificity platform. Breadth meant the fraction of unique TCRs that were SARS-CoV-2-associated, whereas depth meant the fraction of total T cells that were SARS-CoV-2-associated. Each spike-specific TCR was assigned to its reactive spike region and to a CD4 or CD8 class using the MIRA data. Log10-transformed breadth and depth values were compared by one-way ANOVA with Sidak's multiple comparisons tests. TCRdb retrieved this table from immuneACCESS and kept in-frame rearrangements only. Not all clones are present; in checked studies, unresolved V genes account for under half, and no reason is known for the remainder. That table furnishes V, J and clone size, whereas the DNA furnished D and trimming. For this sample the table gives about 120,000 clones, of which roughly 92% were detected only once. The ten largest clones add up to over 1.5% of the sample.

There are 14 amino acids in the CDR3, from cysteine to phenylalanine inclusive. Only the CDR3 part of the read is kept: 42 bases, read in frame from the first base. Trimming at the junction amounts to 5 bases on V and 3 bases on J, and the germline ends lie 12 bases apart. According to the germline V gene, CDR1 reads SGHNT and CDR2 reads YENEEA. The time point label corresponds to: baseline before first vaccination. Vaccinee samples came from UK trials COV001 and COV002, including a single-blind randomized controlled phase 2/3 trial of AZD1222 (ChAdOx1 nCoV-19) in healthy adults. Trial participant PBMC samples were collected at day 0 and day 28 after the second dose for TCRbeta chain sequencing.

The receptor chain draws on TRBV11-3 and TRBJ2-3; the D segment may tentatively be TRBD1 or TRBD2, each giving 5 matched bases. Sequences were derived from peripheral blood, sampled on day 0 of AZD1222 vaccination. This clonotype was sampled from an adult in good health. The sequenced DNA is TGTGCCAGCAGCCCTATGAGGGGAACAGATACGCAGTATTTT. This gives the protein CASSPMRGTDTQYF.